This T cell receptor beta chain was recorded in a study of T-cell memory formation after mild COVID-19. Study-level findings and limits: Mostly located in CM and EM were contracting CD4+ clones, with contracting CD8+ clones located in EMRA.

UMIs and sample barcodes were carried by the TCR alpha and TCR beta cDNA libraries that 5'RACE produced using constant-segment primers. TCRdb re-called the 5' RACE reads with MiXCR, one entry per CDR3 protein. The table lists nearly 350,000 distinct CDR3 sequences, approximately 13% of them singletons, with roughly a fifth in the top ten. As concerns this clonotype: Its antigen is unidentified.

The CDR3 runs 15 residues. Germline assignment: CDR1 SGHRS and CDR2 YFSETQ. V dropped 2 bases and J dropped 5; count of bases not matched to a gene: 8. The chain joins TRBV5-1 to TRBJ2-5; 8 bases agree with TRBD1. The source of this sequence is a man aged 18 to 29 who had mild COVID-19 (a few samples of this study predate the infection). Cell type and time point are not known. The sample comprised PBMCs or a T cell subset sorted from them (not recorded which). CDR3 region: CASSFLPGDRETQYF. As DNA, the CDR3 is TGCGCCAGCAGCTTTCTGCCGGGGGACAGGGAGACCCAGTACTTC.